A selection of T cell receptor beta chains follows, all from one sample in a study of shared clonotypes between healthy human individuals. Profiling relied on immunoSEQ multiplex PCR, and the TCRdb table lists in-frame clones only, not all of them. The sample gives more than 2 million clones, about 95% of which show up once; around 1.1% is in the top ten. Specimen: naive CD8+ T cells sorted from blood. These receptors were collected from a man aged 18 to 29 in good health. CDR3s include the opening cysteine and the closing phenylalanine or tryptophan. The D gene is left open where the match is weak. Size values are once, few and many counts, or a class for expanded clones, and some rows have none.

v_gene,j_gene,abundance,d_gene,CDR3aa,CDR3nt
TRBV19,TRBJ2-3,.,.,CASSIVMADTQYF,TGTGCCAGTAGTATTGTGATGGCGGATACGCAGTATTTT
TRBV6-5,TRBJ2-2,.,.,CASSYYRGGELFF,TGTGCCAGCAGTTACTACCGCGGCGGGGAGCTGTTTTTT
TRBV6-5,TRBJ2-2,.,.,CASSYGPSGELFF,TGTGCCAGCAGTTACGGGCCATCCGGGGAGCTGTTTTTT
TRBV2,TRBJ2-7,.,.,CASSAGGDSDGVEQYF,TGTGCCAGCAGTGCCGGGGGAGACAGCGACGGAGTCGAGCAGTACTTC
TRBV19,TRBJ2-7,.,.,CASSILPTAGSSYEQYF,TGTGCCAGTAGTATCCTACCCACGGCAGGGAGCTCCTACGAGCAGTACTTC
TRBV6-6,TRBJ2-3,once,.,CASSNTSPITDTQYF,TGTGCCAGCAGTAACACTAGTCCCATCACAGATACGCAGTATTTT
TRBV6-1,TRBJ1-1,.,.,CASNHRGVNTEAFF,TGTGCCAGCAACCACAGAGGGGTGAACACTGAAGCTTTCTTT
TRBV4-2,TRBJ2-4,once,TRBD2,CASSQDGPSGAKNIQYF,TGTGCCAGCAGCCAAGATGGTCCCAGCGGGGCTAAAAACATTCAGTACTTC
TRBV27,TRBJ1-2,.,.,CASSLIRPYLGVEGYTF,TGTGCCAGCAGTTTAATCCGACCCTACTTAGGGGTAGAGGGCTACACCTTC
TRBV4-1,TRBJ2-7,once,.,CASSQEPGRSYEQYF,TGCGCCAGCAGCCAAGAACCAGGCCGCTCCTACGAGCAGTACTTC
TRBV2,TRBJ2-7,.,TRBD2,CAGAGSSGGTLYEQYF,TGTGCCGGAGCCGGGTCAAGCGGGGGGACCCTCTACGAGCAGTACTTC
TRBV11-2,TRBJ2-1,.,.,CASSLVRDNEQFF,TGTGCCAGCAGCTTAGTTAGGGACAATGAGCAGTTCTTC
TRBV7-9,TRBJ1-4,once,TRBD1,CASSVQGANEKLFF,TGTGCCAGCAGCGTACAGGGGGCTAATGAAAAACTGTTTTTT
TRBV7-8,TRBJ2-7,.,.,CASSHWTYTYEQYF,TGTGCCAGCAGCCACTGGACATACACCTACGAGCAGTACTTC
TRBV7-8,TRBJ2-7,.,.,CASSLGGLTYEQYF,TGTGCCAGCAGCTTAGGGGGCCTAACCTACGAGCAGTACTTC
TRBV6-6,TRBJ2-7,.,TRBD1,CASSYGTGLSYEQYF,TGTGCCAGCAGTTACGGGACAGGGTTATCCTACGAGCAGTACTTC
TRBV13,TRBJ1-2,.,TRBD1,CASSRYRGVDGYTF,TGTGCCAGCAGCCGCTACAGGGGAGTAGATGGCTACACCTTC
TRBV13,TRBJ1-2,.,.,CASSPGTFYGYTF,TGTGCCAGCAGCCCCGGGACCTTTTATGGCTACACCTTC
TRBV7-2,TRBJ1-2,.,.,CASSPTGPANYGYTF,TGTGCCAGCAGTCCGACGGGGCCAGCTAACTATGGCTACACCTTC
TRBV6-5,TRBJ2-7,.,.,CASRVEVGGSYEQYF,TGTGCCAGCAGGGTCGAGGTGGGGGGCTCCTACGAGCAGTACTTC
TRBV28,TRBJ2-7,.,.,CASRTGVSYEQYF,TGTGCCAGCAGAACGGGAGTCTCCTACGAGCAGTACTTC
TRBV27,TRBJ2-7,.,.,CASSLSSAHEQYF,TGTGCCAGCAGTTTATCTAGCGCCCACGAGCAGTACTTC
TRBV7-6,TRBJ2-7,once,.,CASSLETGSSYEQYF,TGTGCCAGCAGCTTAGAGACAGGAAGCTCCTACGAGCAGTACTTC
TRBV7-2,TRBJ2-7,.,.,CASSLDPGLSDEQYF,TGTGCCAGCAGCTTAGACCCCGGACTTTCGGACGAGCAGTACTTC
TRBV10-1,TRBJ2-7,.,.,CASSLGSSYEQYF,TGCGCCAGCAGCCTAGGGTCTTCCTACGAGCAGTACTTC
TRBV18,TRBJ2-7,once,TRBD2,CASSPIPSGTPSYEQYF,TGTGCCAGCTCCCCGATACCAAGCGGGACCCCCTCCTACGAGCAGTACTTC
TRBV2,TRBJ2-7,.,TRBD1,CASSHVGTGTYEQYF,TGTGCCAGCAGCCATGTCGGGACAGGGACCTACGAGCAGTACTTC
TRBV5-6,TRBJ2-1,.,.,CASSFLEDNEQFF,TGTGCCAGCAGCTTTCTTGAGGACAATGAGCAGTTCTTC
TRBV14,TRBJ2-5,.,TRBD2,CASSPGGSGTQYF,TGTGCCAGCAGCCCCGGCGGGAGTGGGACCCAGTACTTC
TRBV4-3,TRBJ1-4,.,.,CASSQERTNEKLFF,TGCGCCAGCAGCCAAGAAAGGACTAATGAAAAACTGTTTTTT
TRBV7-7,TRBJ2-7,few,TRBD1,CASEDRGSYEQYF,TGTGCTAGCGAAGACAGGGGTTCCTACGAGCAGTACTTC
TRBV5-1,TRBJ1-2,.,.,CASSYDLSYGYTF,TGCGCCAGCAGCTATGACCTATCCTATGGCTACACCTTC
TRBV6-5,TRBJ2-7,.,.,CASSLAPSYEQYF,TGTGCCAGCAGTTTAGCACCTTCCTACGAGCAGTACTTC
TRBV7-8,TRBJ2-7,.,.,CASSTRDTSYEQYF,TGTGCCAGCAGCACAAGGGACACTTCCTACGAGCAGTACTTC
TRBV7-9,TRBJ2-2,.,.,CASSLVTGELFF,TGTGCCAGCAGCTTAGTGACCGGCGAGCTGTTTTTT